Here is one T cell receptor beta chain with its context. It lacks a known antigen. Qualities for individual bases were not recorded, and no much larger clone is one base off. The sample is drawn from a study of cytomegalovirus exposure and HLA in healthy donors (dated 2017 in TCRdb). Background on the whole study: An earlier analysis of under 600 of the donors reported approximately 290 Gb of sequence data and around 120 million unique TCR beta sequences from some 180 million T cells. About 300 gigabases of sequencing data and some 85 million unique TCR sequences were included in an early release covering 550 to 650 HLA-typed donors. Of the roughly 430 genotyped donors, around 81% fell in the genetic ancestry cluster associated with self-reported Caucasian donors. The aim of the study was to test whether cataloging public T cell receptors could identify signatures of past pathogen exposure. The study profiled the T cell repertoires of approximately 700 subjects by immunosequencing and related them to cytomegalovirus serostatus. Besides the first cohort of roughly 700 subjects, a separate validation cohort made up of 120 different subjects was used. To predict cytomegalovirus infection status, the study combined high-throughput TCR immunosequencing, statistical association of individual TCRs with disease status, and machine learning. In a later analysis, previously published TCR beta repertoires from 550 to 700 donors were re-analyzed and high-resolution HLA genotyping was added so that TCR occurrence patterns could be studied. Rather than drawing on any new phenotypic data, the later analysis identified candidate immune exposures from TCR beta sequences and the way those sequences occurred across donors. In an earlier analysis of more than 550 of the donors, high-throughput TCR beta sequencing was used to judge whether each TCR beta V gene segment behaved as functional or pseudogenic. Donor age, sex, ethnicity and CMV serostatus were compiled together with the repertoire data. In a later genetic analysis, genome-wide SNP genotypes for 398 of the 666 donors were used, and that subset was treated as a discovery cohort. All discovery cohort repertoires had been generated using a single sequencing platform. Class I and class II HLA loci were covered by the typing at four-digit resolution. Typing coverage varied by locus: roughly 629-630 donors for A, B, C, DRB1 and DQB1; 500 to 550 for DQA1; about 570 for DPA1; under 490 for DPB1. Four to six DR-DQ haplotypes were handled as single units for association and clustering, since linkage in the cohort was strong. Among around 400 genotyped donors of the cohort, an average of approximately 200,000 unique TCR beta nucleotide sequences was sequenced per donor, of which about 18% were non-productive.

On the study overall, not on this receptor specifically: In vitro tests confirmed that a few of the cytomegalovirus-associated TCR beta chains recognize cytomegalovirus antigens. Some IMGT-functional V segments, including TRBV6-2 and TRBV6-3, could not be distinguished by the 87-base-pair reads and were therefore excluded. In a later analysis, several top co-occurrence clusters were reported to appear linked to parvovirus B19, influenza, CMV and Epstein-Barr virus. This cohort had only TCR beta chains sequenced, and the lack of alpha or paired-chain data limited which features could be detected. V-gene and J-gene trimming of TCR beta chains was associated with a missense DCLRE1C variant in a later genetic analysis, and the association was replicated in an independent cohort. Most TCR sequences were seen in very few donors, while some public TCRs were found in many individuals. Strong co-occurrence of HLA alleles, especially DR and DQ, made assigning TCR associations to individual alleles difficult. Because some donors lacked HLA typing at each locus, the association tests relied only on the typed subset. At a false discovery rate of 0.05, a later analysis linked some 18,000 TCR beta sequences to specific HLA alleles. Immune exposure information for the cohort was limited to CMV serostatus. The sequencing pipeline was judged likely to have produced a cluster of highly shared sequence variants as a technical artifact. The study gave a list of more than 150 TCR beta chains associated with cytomegalovirus. Sequencing depth was assumed to be roughly uniform across donors in the presence/absence analyses, though that assumption may not hold. In an earlier analysis of several hundred of the donors, most TCR beta V segments were observed in productive rearrangements about 87% or about 30% of the time, broadly matching IMGT annotations. A later analysis found that most CMV-associated TCR beta chains appeared HLA-restricted, with HLA associations seemingly driven largely by CMV exposure. Correlated functional status among segregating V segments might reflect linkage disequilibrium, but an unknown experimental factor could not be ruled out. In a later analysis, HLA-associated TCR beta chains were found to be more clonally expanded and to have lower generation probabilities than equally common non-associated chains. Because counts were too low, seventeen rarely observed V segments, including chromosome 9 orphons, were excluded from the earlier analysis of 587 of the donors. In a later genetic analysis, fewer N-insertions in productive TCRs were reported among donors in an Asian-associated ancestry cluster than the roughly 700-donor mean. According to a later analysis, TCR association rates differed among HLA loci, with DRB1 alleles showing the most associated TCRs and HLA-C alleles showing the fewest. It was suggested by the authors that the approach could potentially be generalized to other disease states and immunological phenotypes. Cytomegalovirus status was reported to be diagnosed by the classifier with high specificity and sensitivity in both the original and validation cohorts. A further reported finding was that TCR beta sequences accurately predicted the HLA-A and HLA-B alleles for most subjects in the first cohort.

The cohort was made up of 650 to 700 healthy bone marrow donors. All cohort members were sampled while nominally healthy, although unrecorded immune exposures were likely present. The donor tested CMV seronegative, placing the donor among the 352 seronegative members of the cohort. Every donor gave a peripheral blood sample, and the peripheral blood mononuclear cells from that sample were used for TCR beta sequencing. The Qiagen DNeasy Blood Extraction Kit was used to extract genomic DNA from the blood cell samples. The germline V gene supplies CDR1 ENHRY and CDR2 SYGVKD. From cysteine to phenylalanine, the CDR3 is 15 amino acids long. Left in the record is the CDR3 DNA by itself, 45 bases read in frame from the first base. The germline V end is reduced by 10 bases and the J end by 3 bases; junction bases left unmatched: 10. The library was generated by the immunoSEQ multiplex PCR assay. For the multiplex PCR, a mixture combining 60 forward primers for TCR Vbeta segments and 13 reverse primers for TCR Jbeta segments was used. The CDR3 region of rearranged TCR beta genes was amplified from genomic DNA with a multiplex PCR assay. The Illumina HiSeq System was used to sequence the amplified TCR beta libraries as 87-base-pair reads. As for the original processing: In a later analysis, 70 million to 95 million unique TCR beta chains were counted across the 500 to 850 repertoires, and around 10 million of these chains were shared by at least two donors. A nearest-neighbor algorithm error-corrected the raw reads and collapsed the reads into unique sequences, merging closely related sequences to remove PCR and sequencing errors. CDR3 sequences were aligned to IMGT reference sequences to assign V, D and J gene segments. For a sequence to be retained, a match of at least six nucleotides to both a V gene segment and a J gene segment was required. Rearrangements were classified as productive when the CDR3 lacked stop codons and remained in frame with V and J, and all other rearrangements were classified as non-productive. Following IMGT convention, CDR3 was defined as the stretch from the second conserved V-encoded cysteine up to the conserved J-encoded phenylalanine. Sequences without an unambiguous match to a single V gene segment were excluded from the earlier analysis of about 640 of the donors. An earlier analysis of around 600 of the donors classified V segments as functional when productive rearrangements were above 56.7% and as segregating when the standard deviation between donors was above 5%. A statistical classification framework was developed to diagnose cytomegalovirus status using the catalog of TCR beta chain sequences. A later analysis assigned V and J genes by comparing TCR nucleotide sequences with IMGT/GENE-DB human TR gene sequences. The TCRdist pipeline was used in a later analysis to assign CDR3 sequences and most-parsimonious VDJ recombination scenarios. In a later analysis, each TCR beta chain was defined by its CDR3 amino acid sequence together with its V-gene family, and reads without a unique V-gene family were excluded. As a way to deal with suspected cross-contamination and a sequencing artifact, a later analysis dropped 500 to 700 nucleotide sequences that were highly shared and had low generation probability. For each public chain, a later analysis derived a clonal expansion index from normalized ranks of inferred template counts within each repertoire. In a later analysis, generation probabilities were computed using a VDJ recombination model fitted to out-of-frame rearrangements, and the results were checked against IGoR. Hypergeometric tests were used in a later analysis to score TCR-TCR, TCR-HLA and TCR-CMV co-occurrence, with a repertoire-size bias correction applied to the TCR pairs. A later analysis estimated false discovery rates by permuting HLA or CMV assignments 20 times. A later analysis grouped co-occurring TCRs with DBSCAN, adding TCRdist sequence similarity when clustering within HLA-allele-positive subsets. Repertoires with fewer than 30,000 or more than 120,000 public chains, plus five repertoires with anomalous nucleotide sharing, were excluded from co-occurrence clustering. This immuneACCESS table, as held by TCRdb, lists in-frame sequences with V and J called but not all clones. Of the missing ones, under half trace to an unresolved V gene in checked studies; the others have no known cause. The DNA was the basis for D and trimming; V, J and clone size are from that table. This sample gives roughly 110,000 clones in total; roughly 80% of them show up just once. Under 3.5% of the sample belongs to the ten largest clones.

The sequenced sample consisted of PBMCs. The receptor's source is a female donor in good health and CMV-seronegative. This sequence uses TRBV10-3 and TRBJ2-2; 8 bases in between match TRBD1. The DNA is TGTGCCAGCAAGACCAGGGGGCTTGACACCGGGGAGCTGTTTTTT. Protein translation: CASKTRGLDTGELFF.